This T cell receptor beta chain appears in the sequencing data of a study of blood T cell repertoires in COVID-19. About the research overall: From T cells, B-cell-depleted T cells, or PBMCs came the material, which was cDNA or gDNA.

Seattle's enrolled individuals joined amid active infection and were then monitored longitudinally. The method was immunoSEQ multiplex PCR; TCRdb's version includes in-frame clones alone and lacks a portion of them. The profile shows around 300,000 clones, around 87% of them singletons. The CDR3 has 14 residues. Germline assignment: CDR1 MDHEN and CDR2 SYDVKM. Deletions cut 4 bases from V and 6 bases from J, with 13 bases between. This sequence joins TRBV28 and TRBJ2-1; D is ambiguous. Specimen: peripheral blood. The source of this sequence is a woman aged 40 to 49 with COVID-19, enrolled during active disease. The CDR3 nucleotides are TGTGCCAGCAGTTCCCCCACCGAGGCCAATGAGCAGTTCTTC. Amino acid sequence: CASSSPTEANEQFF.